The 23 T cell receptor beta chains below all came from one sample that was sequenced in a study of T-cell memory formation after mild COVID-19. TCRdb called the 5' RACE reads again in MiXCR, with one record for every CDR3 protein. Of 110,000 to 150,000 distinct CDR3 sequences detected, 14% to 15% appear once; the ten largest clones hold about 26%. Sequencing was done on a sample of PBMCs or a T cell subset sorted from them (not recorded which). The receptors stem from an adult woman who had mild COVID-19 (a few samples of this study predate the infection). Cell type and time point are not known.

The rearrangement uses TRBV5-1 and TRBJ1-2; TRBD1 matches 9 bases. CDR1 is SGHRS and CDR2 is YFSETQ in the germline V gene. The CDR3 has 15 residues. V shed 4 bases, J shed 3 bases, and the junction held 7 bases outside the gene matches. In DNA form, the CDR3 reads TGCGCCAGCAGCGTCGGACAGGGGAGGGACTATGGCTACACCTTC. It codes for CASSVGQGRDYGYTF.

V and J are TRBV4-1 and TRBJ2-2; 7 nucleotides line up with TRBD2. The CDR3 consists of 17 residues. V lost 1 base, J lost 3 bases, and 8 bases stayed unmatched. CDR1 and CDR2 (germline): MGHRA, YSYEKL. For the CDR3, the DNA is TGCGCCAGCAGCCAAGTCTTAAGCGGGGATTACACCGGGGAGCTGTTTTTT. Translating it yields CASSQVLSGDYTGELFF.

In this sample, this clonotype turned up a few times. This rearrangement joins TRBV6-5 to TRBJ2-3, with 9 bases aligning to TRBD2. V lost 5 bases and J lost 4; bases outside the gene matches: 10. Germline lookup yields CDR1 MNHEY and CDR2 SVGAGI. The CDR3 runs 16 residues. As DNA, the CDR3 is TGTGCCAGCAGTGACATAGCGGGAGAAGTTCCAGATACGCAGTATTTT. This codes for CASSDIAGEVPDTQYF.

V is TRBV12-3 or TRBV12-4 and J is TRBJ1-2; TRBD1 might be the D (6 bases). The V gene lost 5 bases and the J gene lost 6 bases, with 10 bases spanning the gap. The CDR3 has 12 residues. The DNA of the CDR3 is TGTGCCAGCAGTCCGAACAGGGATGGCTACACCTTC. It is translated as CASSPNRDGYTF.

This chain uses TRBV5-5 with TRBJ1-1; D is unresolved. The length of the CDR3 is 16 residues. Germline V gene lookup returns CDR1 SGHKS and CDR2 YYEKEE (reference sequence). With 1 base removed from V and 5 bases from J, the gap between germline ends came to 18 bases. CDR3 residues: CASSLMALRVGTEAFF. For the CDR3, the DNA is TGTGCCAGCAGCTTGATGGCTTTGCGGGTAGGGACTGAAGCTTTCTTT.

This clonotype turned up a few times. This chain joins TRBV12-3 or TRBV12-4 and TRBJ2-1; D tentatively reads TRBD1 or TRBD2 (5 bases each). V dropped 1 base and J dropped 3 bases, with 13 bases sitting between them. The CDR3 totals 16 residues. The CDR3 loop reads CASSLVLGEGYNEQFF. In DNA form, the CDR3 reads TGTGCCAGCAGTTTAGTGTTGGGGGAAGGCTACAATGAGCAGTTCTTC.

The chain joins TRBV5-1 to TRBJ2-1, with TRBD2 identical over 12 bases. Germline-derived CDR1 and CDR2 are SGHRS and YFSETQ. Trimming at V came to 4 bases and at J to 5 bases, leaving 7 bases not matched to a gene. The CDR3 extends over 16 amino acids. CDR3 in DNA: TGCGCCAGCAGCCCCACCGGACTAGCGGGGCACAATGAGCAGTTCTTC. It codes for CASSPTGLAGHNEQFF. The complete variable domain, with remaining parts taken from reference TRBV5-1 and TRBJ2-1, reads KAGVTQTPRYLIKTRGQQVTLSCSPISGHRSVSWYQQTPGQGLQFLFEYFSETQRNKGNFPGRFSGRQFSNSRSEMNVSTLELGDSALYLCASSPTGLAGHNEQFFGPGTRLTVL.

The chain joins TRBV13 to TRBJ1-6, with TRBD1 matching 9 bases. Germline V gene lookup returns CDR1 PRHDT and CDR2 FYEKMQ (reference sequence). CDR3 size: 15 residues. The junction had 6 bases not matched to a gene; V was cut back by 5 bases and J by 7 bases. CDR3 coding DNA: TGTGCCAGCAGCCCGGGACAGGGAACGAATTCACCCCTCCACTTT. Encoded protein: CASSPGQGTNSPLHF. The full variable domain, in which reference TRBV13 and TRBJ1-6 provide the parts outside the CDR3, is AAGVIQSPRHLIKEKRETATLKCYPIPRHDTVYWYQQGPGQDPQFLISFYEKMQSDKGSIPDRFSAQQFSDYHSELNMSSLELGDSALYFCASSPGQGTNSPLHFGNGTRLTVT.

V usage is TRBV13 and J usage is TRBJ1-1, with 10 bases that match TRBD1. The CDR3 runs to 13 residues. Trimming removed 3 bases from V and 7 bases from J; junction bases left unmatched: 2. CDR1 and CDR2 (germline): PRHDT, FYEKMQ (reference sequence). CDR3 protein: CASSFGTGVEAFF. The CDR3 DNA sequence: TGTGCCAGCAGCTTCGGGACAGGGGTTGAAGCTTTCTTT.

This chain connects TRBV5-1 to TRBJ1-1; TRBD1 agrees at 10 bases. Germline-derived CDR1 and CDR2 are SGHRS and YFSETQ. Losses at the gene ends were 4 bases for V and 7 bases for J; bases not matched to a gene: 7. This CDR3 is 14 amino acids long. CDR3 sequence (DNA): TGCGCCAGCAGCCCGGGGACAGGGGCGGATGAAGCTTTCTTT. Protein product: CASSPGTGADEAFF.

The gene calls are TRBV7-6 and TRBJ2-1, with unresolved D. Per germline, CDR1 SGHVS and CDR2 FNYEAQ. The CDR3 is 14 amino acids. Trimming cost V 0 bases and J 6 bases, with 9 bases left between them. CDR3 bases: TGTGCCAGCAGCTTAGCGCGGCAGGTCAATGAGCAGTTCTTC. This gives the protein CASSLARQVNEQFF.

The rearrangement joins TRBV4-2 to TRBJ2-7; TRBD2 matches 8 bases. The CDR3 totals 15 residues. Germline-derived CDR1 and CDR2 are LGHNA and YNFKEQ. Losses at the gene ends were 2 bases for V and 3 bases for J; bases not matched to a gene: 6. The CDR3 DNA is TGTGCCAGCAGCCAACCGGGACTAGTTGGCTACGAGCAGTACTTC. Amino acids: CASSQPGLVGYEQYF.

The rearrangement uses TRBV7-2 and TRBJ2-5; the D is unclear. Germline lookup yields CDR1 SGHTA and CDR2 FQGNSA. The CDR3 contains 18 residues. V lost 5 bases and J lost 6, with 28 bases in between. The DNA of the CDR3 is TGTGCCAGCAGCCCCCCTAGGGCTAGGCTGGCCCTTTGGAAGACCCAGTACTTC. Translating it yields CASSPPRARLALWKTQYF.

There are many counts of this clonotype. V gene TRBV11-1 combines with J gene TRBJ2-7; D unclear. The CDR3 has 13 amino acids. CDR1 SGHAT and CDR2 FQDESV come from the germline V gene (reference sequence). Trimming shortened V by 2 bases and J by 6 bases, and 11 bases separated the two germline ends. The chain's CDR3 is CASSLKVGSEQYF. In nucleotides, the CDR3 is TGTGCCAGCAGCTTAAAGGTAGGGTCCGAGCAGTACTTC.

The rearrangement uses TRBV12-3 or TRBV12-4 and TRBJ2-7; 9 nucleotides line up with TRBD1. V dropped 5 bases and J dropped 7; count of bases not matched to a gene: 6. The CDR3 runs 13 residues. The CDR3 region is CASSTGGYGEQYF. In DNA, the CDR3 is TGTGCCAGCAGTACAGGGGGCTATGGGGAGCAGTACTTC.

This chain joins TRBV6-6 and TRBJ2-1; tentatively, D is TRBD1 or TRBD2 (5 bases each). Between the trimmed V and J ends, which lost 2 bases and 0 bases, there was a span of 11 bases. Germline CDR1 is MNHNY and CDR2 is SVGAGI (reference sequence). The CDR3 extends over 16 amino acids. The CDR3: CASSYGGSFSYNEQFF. The CDR3, as DNA: TGTGCCAGCAGTTACGGGGGTAGCTTCTCCTACAATGAGCAGTTCTTC.

This clonotype appeared a few times. The chain couples TRBV20-1 to TRBJ2-2, with 14 bases identical to TRBD2. The trim removed 6 bases at V and 7 bases at J, leaving 4 bases unmatched. The CDR3 has 14 amino acids. Germline V gene lookup returns CDR1 DFQATT and CDR2 SNEGSKA (reference sequence). The CDR3 coding sequence is TGCAGTGCCTCGGGACTAGCGGGGGTCGGGGAGCTGTTTTTT. Amino acid sequence: CSASGLAGVGELFF.

This clonotype has just a few counts. The chain joins TRBV12-3 or TRBV12-4 to TRBJ1-1; 8 bases line up with TRBD1. J was trimmed by 1 base and V by 7 bases; bases with no gene match: 5. This CDR3 spans 14 amino acids. The CDR3 is CASIQGARNTEAFF. The DNA for the CDR3 is TGTGCCAGCATCCAGGGGGCCCGGAACACTGAAGCTTTCTTT.

This chain joins TRBV4-2 and TRBJ1-3, with D possibly being TRBD1 (6 bases). Germline V lookup: CDR1 LGHNA, CDR2 YNFKEQ. V was cut by 0 bases and J by 1 base, with 25 bases left in between. There are 21 residues in the CDR3. This CDR3 is CASSQDWRQVPRHWSGNTIYF. As DNA, the CDR3 is TGTGCCAGCAGCCAAGATTGGAGACAGGTGCCCCGCCACTGGTCTGGAAACACCATATATTTT.

This clonotype was observed a few times. The chain joins TRBV4-3 to TRBJ2-3; 8 nucleotides line up with TRBD2. The germline V gene has CDR1 LGHNA and CDR2 YSLEER. The CDR3 spans 15 residues. V shed 4 bases, J shed 2 bases, and the junction held 5 bases outside the gene matches. In nucleotides, the CDR3 is TGCGCCAGCAGCCCAATAGCGGGATCCACAGATACGCAGTATTTT. Translating gives CASSPIAGSTDTQYF.

The chain combines TRBV9 with TRBJ1-5, with 7 bases that match TRBD1. This CDR3 comprises 16 residues. V was pared by 3 bases and J by 2 bases, with 8 bases of the junction left unmatched. Germline-derived CDR1 and CDR2 are SGDLS and YYNGEE. The CDR3 region has the DNA TGTGCCAGCAGCGCTGGGAGGGGGCGAGGCAATCAGCCCCAGCATTTT. This codes for CASSAGRGRGNQPQHF.

This clonotype was found many times. V usage is TRBV4-2 and J usage is TRBJ2-7, with D uncertain. Germline loops: CDR1 LGHNA, CDR2 YNFKEQ. The CDR3 is made up of 14 amino acids. The ends were cut back, 1 base at V and 2 bases at J, with 9 bases in the middle. The DNA of the CDR3 is TGTGCCAGCAGCCAAGCGGAGCTGGCCTACGAGCAGTACTTC. This encodes CASSQAELAYEQYF.

The chain employs TRBV6-2 or TRBV6-3 and TRBJ1-5; D is uncertain. Trimming removed 2 bases at V and 2 bases at J, with 7 bases between. The germline gives CDR1 MNHEY, CDR2 SVGEGT. The CDR3 runs to 14 residues. The CDR3 bases are TGTGCCAGCAGTTACCACGACGGCAATCAGCCCCAGCATTTT. It encodes CASSYHDGNQPQHF.